Listed below are T cell receptor beta chains from one sample, sequenced in a study of Graves' ophthalmopathy and Graves' hyperthyroidism. In TCRdb, the multiplex PCR reads were re-called with MiXCR into one record per CDR3 protein. Of 680,000 or so distinct CDR3 sequences listed, 20% to 25% are singletons. Material for sequencing was peripheral blood. The receptors shown here come from a young woman with stable Graves' hyperthyroidism. Some clones in this sample may be carry-over from other donors' samples. Each CDR3 is given with its conserved first and last residue. A D gene is named only where the DNA matches it firmly. The listing skips clone size in some rows; elsewhere it reads once, few, many or a size class.

V gene	clone size	D gene	J gene	CDR3 protein	CDR3 DNA
TRBV6-1	many	TRBD1	TRBJ1-5	CASSGTGNGQPQHF	TGTGCCAGCAGTGGGACAGGGAATGGTCAGCCCCAGCATTTT
TRBV27	few	NA	TRBJ2-3	CASSLLPALTQYF	TGTGCCAGCAGTTTATTACCGGCTCTTACGCAGTATTTT
TRBV5-7	many	TRBD1	TRBJ1-5	CASSFAQGVSQPQHF	TGTGCCAGCAGTTTCGCACAGGGGGTAAGTCAGCCCCAGCATTTT
TRBV6-5	NA	NA	TRBJ2-7	CASSYSRGQTFEYEQYF	TGTGCCAGCAGTTACTCGAGAGGTCAAACCTTTGAGTACGAGCAGTACTTC
TRBV7-2	many	TRBD1	TRBJ1-2	CASSPMTGYGYTF	TGTGCCAGCAGCCCCATGACAGGGTATGGCTACACCTTC
TRBV7-2	many	TRBD2	TRBJ2-7	CASSDTGGPYEQYF	TGTGCCAGCAGCGACACGGGGGGGCCCTACGAGCAGTACTTC
TRBV12-3/TRBV12-4	many	NA	TRBJ2-5	CASSRDRKQETQYF	TGTGCCAGCAGTAGAGACAGAAAACAAGAGACCCAGTACTTC
TRBV6-5	few	NA	TRBJ2-5	CASSFTSVETRYF	TGTGCCAGCAGTTTTACTTCGGTCGAGACCCGGTACTTC
TRBV7-9	few	TRBD1	TRBJ1-5	CASSAGQGFNQPQHF	TGTGCCAGCAGCGCAGGACAGGGCTTCAATCAGCCCCAGCATTTT
TRBV20-1	many	TRBD1	TRBJ1-2	CSANSQGAGNGYTF	TGCAGTGCTAATTCACAGGGGGCGGGGAATGGCTACACCTTC
TRBV6-5	NA	NA	TRBJ1-1	CASSSPRRGDTEAFF	TGTGCCAGCAGTTCCCCCCGGAGGGGGGACACTGAAGCTTTCTTC
TRBV5-6	many	NA	TRBJ2-2	CASSFYSGELFF	TGTGCCAGCAGCTTCTACAGCGGGGAGCTGTTTTTT
TRBV5-1	many	NA	TRBJ1-1	CASRPKQELMNTEAFF	TGCGCCAGCAGGCCCAAACAGGAATTGATGAACACTGAAGCTTTCTTT
TRBV29-1	NA	NA	TRBJ2-4	CSSQRKIAKNIKYF	TGCAGCTCCCAACGGAAGATAGCCAAAAACATTAAGTACTTC
TRBV12-3/TRBV12-4	NA	NA	TRBJ2-2	CASSEVQRRELFF	TGTGCCAGCAGTGAAGTCCAGCGGCGGGAGCTGTTTTTT
TRBV30	many	TRBD2	TRBJ2-7	CAWESSPGTRYEQYF	TGTGCCTGGGAGTCCTCACCGGGGACTAGATACGAGCAGTACTTC
TRBV13	many	NA	TRBJ1-6	CASRQAGSPLHF	TGTGCCAGCAGACAAGCAGGTTCACCCCTCCACTTT
TRBV12-3/TRBV12-4	many	NA	TRBJ1-1	CATQDTEAFF	TGTGCCACCCAAGACACTGAAGCTTTCTTT
TRBV6-1	few	NA	TRBJ2-2	CAGSGLNTGELFF	TGTGCCGGTTCAGGGCTGAACACCGGGGAGCTGTTTTTT
TRBV19	NA	NA	TRBJ1-1	CASRWTERNTEAFF	TGTGCCAGTAGATGGACAGAAAGAAACACTGAAGCTTTCTTT
TRBV15	many	NA	TRBJ1-2	CATTVGDTVMSYGYTF	TGTGCCACCACGGTGGGGGACACCGTTATGTCCTATGGCTACACCTTC
TRBV11-2	NA	NA	TRBJ1-2	CASSSRDSLRGYTF	TGTGCCAGCAGCTCTCGAGACAGCTTGAGGGGCTACACCTTC
TRBV6-1	NA	TRBD2	TRBJ2-7	CASSEASGGYEQYF	TGTGCCAGCAGTGAAGCTAGCGGGGGCTACGAGCAGTACTTC
TRBV12-3/TRBV12-4	many	NA	TRBJ1-1	CASSFTGDTEAFF	TGTGCCAGCAGTTTTACAGGAGACACTGAAGCTTTCTTT
TRBV12-3/TRBV12-4	many	NA	TRBJ2-7	CASSLGISGSYEQYF	TGTGCCAGCAGTTTAGGTATTTCGGGGTCCTACGAGCAGTACTTC
TRBV12-3/TRBV12-4	many	TRBD2	TRBJ2-5	CASSLTSGGRGTQYF	TGTGCCAGCAGTTTAACAAGCGGGGGGCGCGGGACCCAGTACTTC
TRBV20-1	many	NA	TRBJ1-5	CSAVSPRDYLQPQHF	TGCAGTGCTGTCAGTCCCCGGGACTACCTTCAGCCCCAGCATTTT
TRBV5-1	NA	TRBD2	TRBJ2-5	CASSAPGTSPETQYF	TGCGCCAGCAGCGCCCCCGGGACTAGCCCCGAGACCCAGTACTTC
TRBV12-3/TRBV12-4	many	NA	TRBJ1-5	CASSSGRNQPQHF	TGTGCCAGCAGTTCCGGGCGCAATCAGCCCCAGCATTTT
TRBV12-3/TRBV12-4	many	NA	TRBJ1-6	CASSRSGVSALHF	TGTGCCAGCAGCCGGAGTGGGGTTTCCGCCCTCCACTTT
TRBV12-3/TRBV12-4	NA	NA	TRBJ2-5	CASSLFGQIQETQYF	TGTGCCAGCAGTTTATTCGGACAGATACAAGAGACCCAGTACTTC
TRBV12-5	few	NA	TRBJ1-1	CASGLERSTEAFF	TGTGCTAGTGGTTTGGAACGAAGCACTGAAGCTTTCTTT
TRBV19	NA	TRBD2	TRBJ2-2	CASSILAGVNTGELFF	TGTGCCAGTAGTATCCTAGCGGGAGTCAACACCGGGGAGCTGTTTTTT
TRBV12-3/TRBV12-4	NA	TRBD1	TRBJ2-5	CASSPGTVGQETQYF	TGTGCCAGCAGTCCCGGGACAGTAGGCCAAGAGACCCAGTACTTC
TRBV20-1	many	NA	TRBJ1-2	CSASNLANYGYTF	TGCAGTGCTAGTAATTTGGCTAACTATGGCTACACCTTC
TRBV5-1	many	NA	TRBJ2-7	CASSYPVGNEQYF	TGCGCCAGCAGCTATCCTGTGGGGAACGAGCAGTACTTC
TRBV10-3	NA	NA	TRBJ1-1	CAALRLGGSTEAFF	TGTGCCGCTCTGCGCTTGGGTGGGAGCACTGAAGCTTTCTTT
TRBV19	many	NA	TRBJ2-7	CASSMGIPLLSYEQYF	TGTGCCAGTAGTATGGGGATTCCGTTACTCTCCTACGAGCAGTACTTC
TRBV2	many	TRBD1	TRBJ2-7	CASSDPQGPNYYEQYF	TGTGCCAGCAGCGACCCACAGGGGCCGAACTATTACGAGCAGTACTTC
TRBV28	NA	NA	TRBJ1-1	CASSSQGMAAEAFF	TGTGCCAGCAGTTCTCAGGGGATGGCCGCTGAAGCTTTCTTT
TRBV7-2	many	NA	TRBJ1-2	CASRRAYSYGYTF	TGTGCCAGCAGACGGGCGTATAGCTATGGCTACACCTTC
TRBV11-2	many	TRBD1	TRBJ2-7	CASSSIRTGAYEQYF	TGTGCCAGCAGCTCGATAAGGACAGGAGCATACGAGCAGTACTTC
TRBV20-1	NA	TRBD1	TRBJ2-7	CSASFETGPYEQYF	TGCAGTGCTAGTTTTGAGACAGGGCCCTACGAGCAGTACTTC
TRBV11-1	many	TRBD1	TRBJ1-1	CASSLKGQGLWNTEAFF	TGTGCCAGCAGCTTAAAAGGACAGGGCCTGTGGAACACTGAAGCTTTCTTT
TRBV29-1	many	NA	TRBJ2-7	CSVGGEYTYEQYF	TGCAGCGTTGGGGGGGAATACACCTACGAGCAGTACTTC
TRBV12-5	NA	TRBD1	TRBJ1-6	CASGLGSTGGNSPLHF	TGTGCTAGTGGTTTGGGCTCGACAGGGGGCAATTCACCCCTCCACTTT
TRBV20-1	few	TRBD1	TRBJ1-1	CSASRWDRFSTEAFF	TGCAGTGCCAGCCGCTGGGACAGGTTTTCGACTGAAGCTTTCTTT
TRBV11-2	few	NA	TRBJ2-7	CASSLSLSSYEQYF	TGTGCCAGCAGCTTAAGTCTGAGCTCCTACGAGCAGTACTTC
TRBV11-1	NA	NA	TRBJ1-1	CASSSTGLILNTEAFF	TGTGCCAGCAGCTCGACGGGCCTTATTTTGAACACTGAAGCTTTCTTT
TRBV5-1	many	NA	TRBJ2-7	CASSGVAGNYEQYF	TGCGCCAGCAGCGGGGTGGCGGGTAACTACGAGCAGTACTTC
TRBV7-2	NA	TRBD1	TRBJ2-7	CASSFSGTGIYEQYF	TGTGCCAGCAGCTTTTCCGGGACAGGAATCTACGAGCAGTACTTC